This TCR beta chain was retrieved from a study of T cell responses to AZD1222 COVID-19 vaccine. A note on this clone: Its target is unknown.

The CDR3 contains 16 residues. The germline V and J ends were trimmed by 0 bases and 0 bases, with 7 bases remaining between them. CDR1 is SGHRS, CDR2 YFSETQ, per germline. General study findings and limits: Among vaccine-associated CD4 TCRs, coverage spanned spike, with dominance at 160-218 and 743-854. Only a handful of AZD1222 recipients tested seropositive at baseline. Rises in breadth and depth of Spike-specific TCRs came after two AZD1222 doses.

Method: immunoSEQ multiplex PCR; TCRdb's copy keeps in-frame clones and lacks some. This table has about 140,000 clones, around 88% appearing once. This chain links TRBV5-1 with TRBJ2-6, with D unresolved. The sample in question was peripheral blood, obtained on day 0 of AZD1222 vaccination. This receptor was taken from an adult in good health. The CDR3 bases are TGCGCCAGCAGCTTGGCAGTGATCTCTGGGGCCAACGTCCTGACTTTC. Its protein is CASSLAVISGANVLTF.